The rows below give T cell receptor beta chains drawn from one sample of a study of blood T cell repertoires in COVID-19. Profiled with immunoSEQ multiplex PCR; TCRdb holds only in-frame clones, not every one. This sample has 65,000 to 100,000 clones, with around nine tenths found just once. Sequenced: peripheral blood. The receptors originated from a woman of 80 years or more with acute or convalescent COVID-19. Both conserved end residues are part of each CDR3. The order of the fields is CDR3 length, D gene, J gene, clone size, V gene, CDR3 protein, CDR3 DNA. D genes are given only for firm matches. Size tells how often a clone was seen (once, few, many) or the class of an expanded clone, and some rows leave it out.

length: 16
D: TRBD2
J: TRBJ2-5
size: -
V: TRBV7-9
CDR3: CASSLAGLAEGETQYF
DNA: TGTGCCAGCAGCTTAGCGGGACTAGCGGAGGGGGAGACCCAGTACTTC

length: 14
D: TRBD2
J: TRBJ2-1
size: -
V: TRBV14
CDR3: CASSQAGGYNEQFF
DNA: TGTGCCAGCAGCCAAGCGGGGGGCTACAATGAGCAGTTCTTC

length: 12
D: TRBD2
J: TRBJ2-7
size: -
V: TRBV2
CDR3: CASKLAGGEQYF
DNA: TGTGCCAGCAAACTAGCGGGAGGCGAGCAGTACTTC

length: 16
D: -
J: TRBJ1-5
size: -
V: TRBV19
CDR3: CASSIVGGSENQPQHF
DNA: TGTGCCAGTAGTATAGTGGGGGGAAGTGAGAATCAGCCCCAGCATTTT

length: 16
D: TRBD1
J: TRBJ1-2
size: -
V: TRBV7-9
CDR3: CASSPSGTGGAIGYTF
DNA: TGTGCCAGCAGCCCAAGTGGGACAGGGGGCGCGATTGGCTACACCTTC

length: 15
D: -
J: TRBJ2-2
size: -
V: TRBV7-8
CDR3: CASSFRLSRTGELFF
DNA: TGTGCCAGCAGCTTTCGACTTTCTCGAACCGGGGAGCTGTTTTTT

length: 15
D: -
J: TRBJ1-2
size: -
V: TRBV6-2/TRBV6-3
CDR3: CASSYGGGTNYGYTF
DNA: TGTGCCAGCAGTTACGGTGGAGGGACTAACTATGGCTACACCTTC

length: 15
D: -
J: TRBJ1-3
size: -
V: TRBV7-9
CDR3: CASSLQGQEGNTIYF
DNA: TGTGCCAGCAGCTTACAGGGCCAGGAGGGAAACACCATATATTTT

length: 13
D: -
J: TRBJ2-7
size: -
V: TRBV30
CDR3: CAWSDSTPYEQYF
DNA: TGTGCCTGGAGTGATAGCACCCCCTACGAGCAGTACTTC

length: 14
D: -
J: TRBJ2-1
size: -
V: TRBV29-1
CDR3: CSVEGAQGRSEQFF
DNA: TGCAGCGTTGAAGGTGCCCAGGGCCGGTCTGAGCAGTTCTTC

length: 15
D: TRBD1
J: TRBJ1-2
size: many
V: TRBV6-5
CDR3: CASRGDRGNLHGYTF
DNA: TGTGCCAGCAGAGGGGACAGGGGAAACCTTCATGGCTACACCTTC

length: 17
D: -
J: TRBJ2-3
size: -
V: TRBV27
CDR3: CASSRTRRQSSTDTQYF
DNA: TGTGCCAGCAGTCGTACCCGCCGACAGAGTAGCACAGATACGCAGTATTTT

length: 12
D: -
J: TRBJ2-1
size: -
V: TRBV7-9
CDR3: CASTRTVNEQFF
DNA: TGTGCCAGCACCAGGACAGTCAATGAGCAGTTCTTC

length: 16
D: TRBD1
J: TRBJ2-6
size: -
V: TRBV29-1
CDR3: CSVGTGVHPGANVLTF
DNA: TGCAGCGTGGGGACAGGGGTTCATCCTGGGGCCAACGTCCTGACTTTC

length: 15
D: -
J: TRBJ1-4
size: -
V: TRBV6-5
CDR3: CASNRRGPHQEKLFF
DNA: TGTGCCAGCAATAGGCGGGGCCCACACCAGGAAAAACTGTTTTTT

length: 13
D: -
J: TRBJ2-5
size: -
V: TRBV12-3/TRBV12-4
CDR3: CASSLARSETQYF
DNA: TGTGCCAGCAGTTTAGCGCGTTCAGAGACCCAGTACTTC

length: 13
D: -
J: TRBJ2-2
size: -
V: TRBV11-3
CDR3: CASSLNSAGELFF
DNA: TGTGCCAGCAGCTTAAACAGTGCCGGGGAGCTGTTTTTT

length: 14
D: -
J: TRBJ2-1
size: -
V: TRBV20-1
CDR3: CSASFREVYNEQFF
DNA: TGCAGTGCTAGTTTCCGGGAAGTATACAATGAGCAGTTCTTC

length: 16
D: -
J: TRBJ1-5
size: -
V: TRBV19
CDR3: CASSMKAGQGNQPQHF
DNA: TGTGCCAGTAGTATGAAGGCAGGGCAAGGCAATCAGCCCCAGCATTTT

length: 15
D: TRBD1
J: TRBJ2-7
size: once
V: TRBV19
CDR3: CASSIRGQGDHEQYF
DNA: TGTGCCAGTAGTATTCGGGGACAGGGGGACCACGAGCAGTACTTC

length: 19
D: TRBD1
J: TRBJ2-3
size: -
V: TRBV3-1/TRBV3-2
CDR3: CASSTGTGDHLDPTDTQYF
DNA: TGTGCCAGCAGCACCGGGACAGGGGATCACCTTGACCCCACAGATACGCAGTATTTT

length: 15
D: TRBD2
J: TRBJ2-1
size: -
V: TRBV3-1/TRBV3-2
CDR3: CASSPTTSGGNEQFF
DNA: TGTGCCAGCAGCCCAACGACTAGCGGGGGTAATGAGCAGTTCTTC

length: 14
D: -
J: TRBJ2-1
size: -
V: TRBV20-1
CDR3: CSASKLATYNEQFF
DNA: TGCAGTGCTAGTAAACTAGCCACCTACAATGAGCAGTTCTTC

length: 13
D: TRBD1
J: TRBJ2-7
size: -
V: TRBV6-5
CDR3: CASSADRVYEQYF
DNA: TGTGCCAGCAGCGCCGACAGGGTTTACGAGCAGTACTTC